This TCR beta chain was found in a study of blood T cell repertoires in COVID-19. Across the study: Sites in the United States, Italy and Spain provided acute and convalescent COVID-19 samples. T cells, B-cell-depleted T cells, or PBMCs provided the cDNA or gDNA that served as material.

Germline V gene sequence: CDR1 SGHNT, CDR2 YENEEA. The CDR3 consists of 15 residues. The V gene lost 1 base and the J gene lost 0 bases, with 6 bases spanning the gap. As handled by the study authors: Scientists estimated how many nucleated cells there were by amplifying reference gene primers. Sequenced by immunoSEQ multiplex PCR; TCRdb stores in-frame clones only, minus some. V and J calls and clone size are copied from that table; D and trimming were computed from the DNA. The sample comprises about 240,000 clones, roughly nine tenths of which are singletons, and roughly 7% rests with the top ten.

The specimen was peripheral blood. The source of this sequence is a man in his 60s who had recovered from COVID-19. The gene calls are TRBV11-3 and TRBJ2-2; TRBD1 is a possible D gene (5 bases). The CDR3 sequence is CASSLGGANTGELFF. CDR3 DNA: TGTGCCAGCAGCTTAGGGGGCGCGAACACCGGGGAGCTGTTTTTT.